This T cell receptor (beta chain) was observed in a study of control samples from healthy donors and cancer patients. The CDR3 loop spans 13 amino acids. V lost 10 bases to trimming and J lost 0 bases, with 10 bases between them. Sequencing used immunoSEQ multiplex PCR; TCRdb keeps in-frame clones, though not all of them. The sample lists approximately 130,000 clones, around 87% occurring once. This chain joins TRBV12-3 or TRBV12-4 and TRBJ1-3, with D hard to call. The TCR sequence derives from a man aged 60 to 69 in good health. Sequencing input: blood. The CDR3 nucleotides are TGTGCCACCGTACCGAGCTCTGGAAACACCATATATTTT. It encodes CATVPSSGNTIYF.